This TCR beta chain was captured by sequencing in a study of blood T cell repertoires in COVID-19. Turning to the study itself: The study drew acute and convalescent COVID-19 samples from the United States, Italy and Spain. T cells, B-cell-depleted T cells, or PBMCs provided the cDNA or gDNA that served as material.

Original analysis: Reference gene primer amplification yielded estimated nucleated cell counts. The protocol was immunoSEQ multiplex PCR, while the TCRdb copy is restricted to in-frame clones and leaves out a portion. That table supplies the V and J calls and clone size; D and trimming were determined from the DNA. Of some 74,000 clones listed, more than 75% are singletons. V was pared by 4 bases and J by 3 bases, with 3 bases of the junction left unmatched. Per the germline V gene, CDR1 is LNHDA and CDR2 is SQIVND (reference sequence). The CDR3 consists of 15 residues. This chain links TRBV19 with TRBJ2-1; 10 bases are a match to TRBD2. The source of this sequence is a human donor in a cohort sampled during active COVID-19. The sample was peripheral blood. Here the CDR3 DNA reads TGTGCCAGTAGTACTAGCGGGAGTTACTACAATGAGCAGTTCTTC. Amino acid sequence: CASSTSGSYYNEQFF.